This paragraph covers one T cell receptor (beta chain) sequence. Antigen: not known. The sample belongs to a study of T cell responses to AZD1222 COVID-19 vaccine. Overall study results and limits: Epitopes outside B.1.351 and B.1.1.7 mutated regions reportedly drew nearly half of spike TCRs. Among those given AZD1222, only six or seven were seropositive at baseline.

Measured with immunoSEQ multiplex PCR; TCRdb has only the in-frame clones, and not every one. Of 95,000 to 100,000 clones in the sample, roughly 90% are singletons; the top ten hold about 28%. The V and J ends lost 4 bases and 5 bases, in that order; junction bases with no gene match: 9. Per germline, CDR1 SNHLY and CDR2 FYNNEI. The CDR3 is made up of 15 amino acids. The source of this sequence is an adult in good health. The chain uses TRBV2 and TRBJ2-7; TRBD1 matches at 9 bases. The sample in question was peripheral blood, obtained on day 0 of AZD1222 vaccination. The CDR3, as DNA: TGTGCCAGCAGTGTATATGGACAGGGGCGGGACGAGCAGTACTTC. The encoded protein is CASSVYGQGRDEQYF.